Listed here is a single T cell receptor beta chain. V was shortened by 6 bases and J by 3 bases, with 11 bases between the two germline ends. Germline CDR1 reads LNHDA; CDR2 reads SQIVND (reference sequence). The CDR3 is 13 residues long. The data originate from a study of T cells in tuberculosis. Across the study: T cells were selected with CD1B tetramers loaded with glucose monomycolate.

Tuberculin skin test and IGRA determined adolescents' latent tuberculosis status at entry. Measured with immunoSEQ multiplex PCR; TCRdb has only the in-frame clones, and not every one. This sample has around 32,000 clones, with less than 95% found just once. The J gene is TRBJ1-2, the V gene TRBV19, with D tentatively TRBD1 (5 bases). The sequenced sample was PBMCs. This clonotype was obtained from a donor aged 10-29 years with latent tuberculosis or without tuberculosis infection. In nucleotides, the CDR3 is TGTGCCAGTAGAAGGGGCCAGGACTATGGCTACACCTTC. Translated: CASRRGQDYGYTF.